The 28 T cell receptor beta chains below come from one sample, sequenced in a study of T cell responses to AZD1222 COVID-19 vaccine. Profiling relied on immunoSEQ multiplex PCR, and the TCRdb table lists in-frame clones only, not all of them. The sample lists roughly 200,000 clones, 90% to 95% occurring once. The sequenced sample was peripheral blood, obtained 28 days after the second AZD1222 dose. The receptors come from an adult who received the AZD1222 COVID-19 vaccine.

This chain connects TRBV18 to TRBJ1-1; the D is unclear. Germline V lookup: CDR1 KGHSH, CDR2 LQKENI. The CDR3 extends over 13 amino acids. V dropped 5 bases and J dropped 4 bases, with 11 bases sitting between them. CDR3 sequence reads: CASSAGLVTEAFF. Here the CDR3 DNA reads TGTGCCAGCTCAGCGGGTTTGGTCACTGAAGCTTTCTTT.

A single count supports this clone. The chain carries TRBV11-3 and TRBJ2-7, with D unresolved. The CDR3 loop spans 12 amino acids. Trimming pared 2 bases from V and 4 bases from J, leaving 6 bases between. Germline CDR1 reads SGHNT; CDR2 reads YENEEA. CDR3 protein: CASSLIRYEQYF. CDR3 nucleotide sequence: TGTGCCAGCAGCTTAATCCGGTACGAGCAGTACTTC. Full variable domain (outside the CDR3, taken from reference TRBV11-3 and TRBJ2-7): EAGVVQSPRYKIIEKKQPVAFWCNPISGHNTLYWYLQNLGQGPELLIRYENEEAVDDSQLPKDRFSAERLKGVDSTLKIQPAELGDSAVYLCASSLIRYEQYFGPGTRLTVT.

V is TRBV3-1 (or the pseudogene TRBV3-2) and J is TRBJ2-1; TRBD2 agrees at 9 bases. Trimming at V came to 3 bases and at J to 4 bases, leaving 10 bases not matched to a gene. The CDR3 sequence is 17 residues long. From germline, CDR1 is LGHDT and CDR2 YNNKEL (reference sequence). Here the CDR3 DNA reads TGTGCCAGCAGCCACAATAGCGGGAGTTTACCTTACAATGAGCAGTTCTTC. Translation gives CASSHNSGSLPYNEQFF.

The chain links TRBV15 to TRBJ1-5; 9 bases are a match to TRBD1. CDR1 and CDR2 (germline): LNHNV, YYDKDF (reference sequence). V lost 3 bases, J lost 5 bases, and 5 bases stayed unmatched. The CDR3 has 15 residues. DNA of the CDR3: TGTGCCACCAGCAGCCGGGACAGGGTCGATCAGCCCCAGCATTTT. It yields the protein CATSSRDRVDQPQHF.

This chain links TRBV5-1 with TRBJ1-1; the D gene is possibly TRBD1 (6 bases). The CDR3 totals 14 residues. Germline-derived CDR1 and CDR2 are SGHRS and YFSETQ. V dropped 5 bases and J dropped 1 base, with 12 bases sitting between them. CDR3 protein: CASRRGEANTEAFF. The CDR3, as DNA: TGCGCCAGCAGGAGGGGGGAGGCGAACACTGAAGCTTTCTTT.

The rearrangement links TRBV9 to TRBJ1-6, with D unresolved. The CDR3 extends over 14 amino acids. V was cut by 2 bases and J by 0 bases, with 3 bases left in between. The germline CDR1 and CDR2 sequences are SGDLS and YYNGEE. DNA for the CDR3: TGTGCCAGCAGCGTTGACTCCTATAATTCACCCCTCCACTTT. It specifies CASSVDSYNSPLHF.

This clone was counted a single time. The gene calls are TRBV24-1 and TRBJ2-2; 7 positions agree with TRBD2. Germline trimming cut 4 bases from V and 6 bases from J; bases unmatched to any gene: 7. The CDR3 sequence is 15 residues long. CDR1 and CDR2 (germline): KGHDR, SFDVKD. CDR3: CATSDPGLGAGELFF. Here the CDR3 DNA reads TGTGCCACCAGTGACCCTGGACTAGGGGCCGGGGAGCTGTTTTTT.

In DNA form, the CDR3 reads TGCGCCAGCAGCCTTTCAGGGAGCTCCTATAATTCACCCCTCCACTTT. This sequence encodes CASSLSGSSYNSPLHF. This chain links TRBV4-3 with TRBJ1-6, with D possibly TRBD1 on 5 matching bases. Per germline, CDR1 LGHNA and CDR2 YSLEER. Between the trimmed V and J ends, which lost 4 bases and 0 bases, there was a span of 10 bases. This CDR3 comprises 16 residues.

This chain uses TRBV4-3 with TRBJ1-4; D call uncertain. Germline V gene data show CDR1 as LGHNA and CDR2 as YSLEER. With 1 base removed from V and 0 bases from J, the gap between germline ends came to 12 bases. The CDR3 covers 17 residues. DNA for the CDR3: TGCGCCAGCAGCCAAGTGGTCCTAATCGCAACTAATGAAAAACTGTTTTTT. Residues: CASSQVVLIATNEKLFF.

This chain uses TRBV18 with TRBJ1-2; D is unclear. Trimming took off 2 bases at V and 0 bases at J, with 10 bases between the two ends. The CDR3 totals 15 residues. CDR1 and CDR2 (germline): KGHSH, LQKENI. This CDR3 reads CASSPWGLANYGYTF. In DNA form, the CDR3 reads TGTGCCAGCTCACCATGGGGATTAGCTAACTATGGCTACACCTTC.

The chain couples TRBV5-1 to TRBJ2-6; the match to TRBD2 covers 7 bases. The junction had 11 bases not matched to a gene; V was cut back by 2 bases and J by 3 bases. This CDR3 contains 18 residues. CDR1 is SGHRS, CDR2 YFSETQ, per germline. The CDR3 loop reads CASSFPGPGGFGANVLTF. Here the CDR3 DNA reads TGCGCCAGCAGCTTTCCGGGACCGGGGGGATTTGGGGCCAACGTCCTGACTTTC. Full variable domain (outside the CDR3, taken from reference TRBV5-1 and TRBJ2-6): KAGVTQTPRYLIKTRGQQVTLSCSPISGHRSVSWYQQTPGQGLQFLFEYFSETQRNKGNFPGRFSGRQFSNSRSEMNVSTLELGDSALYLCASSFPGPGGFGANVLTFGAGSRLTVL.

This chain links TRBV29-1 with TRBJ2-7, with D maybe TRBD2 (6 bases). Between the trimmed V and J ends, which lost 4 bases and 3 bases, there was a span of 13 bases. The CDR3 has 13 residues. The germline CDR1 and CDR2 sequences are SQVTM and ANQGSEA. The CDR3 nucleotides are TGCAGCGTTGTGGAGGGAACCCTCTACGAGCAGTACTTC. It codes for CSVVEGTLYEQYF.

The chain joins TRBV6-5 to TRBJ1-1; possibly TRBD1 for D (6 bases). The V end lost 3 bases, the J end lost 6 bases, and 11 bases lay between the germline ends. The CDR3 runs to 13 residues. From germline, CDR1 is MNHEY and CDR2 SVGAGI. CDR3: CASSYRGRPEAFF. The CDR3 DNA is TGTGCCAGCAGTTATAGGGGGAGGCCTGAAGCTTTCTTT.

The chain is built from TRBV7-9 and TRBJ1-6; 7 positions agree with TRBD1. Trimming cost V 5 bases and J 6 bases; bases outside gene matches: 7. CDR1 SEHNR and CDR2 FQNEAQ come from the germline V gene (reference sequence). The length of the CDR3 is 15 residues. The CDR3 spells CASSPGGTANSPLHF. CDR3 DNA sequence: TGTGCCAGCAGCCCCGGAGGGACAGCTAATTCACCCCTCCACTTT. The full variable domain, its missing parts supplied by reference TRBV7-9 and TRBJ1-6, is DTGVSQNPRHKITKRGQNVTFRCDPISEHNRLYWYRQTLGQGPEFLTYFQNEAQLEKSRLLSDRFSAERPKGSFSTLEIQRTEQGDSAMYLCASSPGGTANSPLHFGNGTRLTVT.

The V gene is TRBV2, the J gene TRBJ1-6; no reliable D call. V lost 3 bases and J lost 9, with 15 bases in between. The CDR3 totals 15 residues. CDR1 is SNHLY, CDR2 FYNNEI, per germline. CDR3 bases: TGTGCCAGCAGTGATCTAAGGCCGCCCAGTTCACCCCTCCACTTT. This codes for CASSDLRPPSSPLHF.

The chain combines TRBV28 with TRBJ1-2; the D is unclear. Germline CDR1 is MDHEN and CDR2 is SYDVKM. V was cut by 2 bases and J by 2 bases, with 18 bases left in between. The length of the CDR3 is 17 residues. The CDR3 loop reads CASSLPLPAKANYGYTF. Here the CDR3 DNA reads TGTGCCAGCAGTTTACCCCTGCCGGCCAAGGCCAACTATGGCTACACCTTC.

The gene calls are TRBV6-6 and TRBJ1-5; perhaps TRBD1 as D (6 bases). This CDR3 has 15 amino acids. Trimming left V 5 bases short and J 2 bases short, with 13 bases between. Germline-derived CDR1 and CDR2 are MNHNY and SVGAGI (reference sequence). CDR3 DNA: TGTGCCAGCAGTCCGCCGAAGGGGGGCAATCAGCCCCAGCATTTT. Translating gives CASSPPKGGNQPQHF.

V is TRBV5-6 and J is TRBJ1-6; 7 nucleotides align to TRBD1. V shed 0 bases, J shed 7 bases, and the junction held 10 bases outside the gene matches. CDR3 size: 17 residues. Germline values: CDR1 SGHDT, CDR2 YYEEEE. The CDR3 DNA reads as TGTGCCAGCAGCTTGGATCACAGGGGATCCGAGAATTCACCCCTCCACTTT. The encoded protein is CASSLDHRGSENSPLHF.

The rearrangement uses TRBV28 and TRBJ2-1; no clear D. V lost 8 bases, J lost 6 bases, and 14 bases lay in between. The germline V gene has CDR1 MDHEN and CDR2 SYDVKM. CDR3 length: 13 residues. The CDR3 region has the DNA TGTGCCAGCCACAGCCGGCAACGCAATGAGCAGTTCTTC. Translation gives CASHSRQRNEQFF.

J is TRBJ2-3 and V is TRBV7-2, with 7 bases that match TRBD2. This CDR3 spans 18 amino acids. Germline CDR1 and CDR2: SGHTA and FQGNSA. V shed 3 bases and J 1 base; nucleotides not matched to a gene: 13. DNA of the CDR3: TGTGCCAGCAGCTTGCTCTCCTTGGGCGGGGGAGGCACAGATACGCAGTATTTT. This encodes CASSLLSLGGGGTDTQYF.

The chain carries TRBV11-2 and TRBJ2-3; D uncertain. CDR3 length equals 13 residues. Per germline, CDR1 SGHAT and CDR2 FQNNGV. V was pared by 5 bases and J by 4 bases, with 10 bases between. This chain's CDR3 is CASSPPAADTQYF. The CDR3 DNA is TGTGCCAGCAGCCCCCCCGCGGCAGATACGCAGTATTTT.

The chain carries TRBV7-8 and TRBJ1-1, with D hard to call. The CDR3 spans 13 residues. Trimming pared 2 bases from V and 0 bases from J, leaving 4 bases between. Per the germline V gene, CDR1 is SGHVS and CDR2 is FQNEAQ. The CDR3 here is CASSLSMNTEAFF. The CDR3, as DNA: TGTGCCAGCAGCTTAAGTATGAACACTGAAGCTTTCTTT.

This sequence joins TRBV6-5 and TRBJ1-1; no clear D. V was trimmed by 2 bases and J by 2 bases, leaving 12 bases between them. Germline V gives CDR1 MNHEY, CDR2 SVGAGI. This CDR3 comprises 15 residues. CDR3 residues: CASSYLQTVNTEAFF. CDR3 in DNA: TGTGCCAGCAGTTACCTCCAGACGGTTAACACTGAAGCTTTCTTT.

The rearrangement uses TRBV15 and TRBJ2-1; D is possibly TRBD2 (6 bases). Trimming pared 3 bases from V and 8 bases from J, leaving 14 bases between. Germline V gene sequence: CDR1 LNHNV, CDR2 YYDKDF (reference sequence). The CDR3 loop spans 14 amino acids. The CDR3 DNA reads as TGTGCCACCAGCAGGGGACGGAGGGGCGATGAGCAGTTCTTC. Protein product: CATSRGRRGDEQFF.

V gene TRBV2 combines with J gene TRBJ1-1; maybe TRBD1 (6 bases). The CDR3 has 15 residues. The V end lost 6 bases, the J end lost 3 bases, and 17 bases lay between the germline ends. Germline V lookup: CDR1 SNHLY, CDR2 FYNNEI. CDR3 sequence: CASRVDLGADTEAFF. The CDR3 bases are TGTGCCAGCAGAGTTGATCTGGGGGCGGACACTGAAGCTTTCTTT.

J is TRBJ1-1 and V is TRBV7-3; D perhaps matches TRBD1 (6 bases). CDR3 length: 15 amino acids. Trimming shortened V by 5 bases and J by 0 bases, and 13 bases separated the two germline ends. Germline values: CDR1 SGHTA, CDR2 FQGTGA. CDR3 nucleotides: TGTGCCAGCAGCCCTGGACAGTTCATGAACACTGAAGCTTTCTTT. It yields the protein CASSPGQFMNTEAFF.

The CDR3: CASSLGGLNTGELFF. CDR3 DNA sequence: TGTGCCAGCAGCTTAGGCGGCCTGAACACCGGGGAGCTGTTTTTT. J is TRBJ2-2 and V is TRBV11-3; no definite D call. V was pared by 1 base and J by 1 base, with 7 bases between. The CDR3 totals 15 residues. CDR1 and CDR2 from the germline V gene are SGHNT and YENEEA.

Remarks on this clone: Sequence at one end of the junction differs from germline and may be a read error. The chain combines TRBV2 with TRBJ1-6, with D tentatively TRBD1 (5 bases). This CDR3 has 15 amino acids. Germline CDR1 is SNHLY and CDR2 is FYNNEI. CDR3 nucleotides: TGTGCCAGCAGCGAAGACAGACTCCATAATTCACCCCTCCACTTT. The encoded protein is CASSEDRLHNSPLHF.